Listed below are T cell receptor beta chains from one sample, sequenced in a study of T cell changes during pregnancy in multiple sclerosis. Repertoires were generated with immunoSEQ multiplex PCR, while TCRdb's copy carries only in-frame clones and drops some. The sample holds under 55,000 clones; about nine tenths are singletons and the top ten take approximately 1.3%. What was sequenced was PBMCs (not recorded whether the cells were cultured). Receptor source: a female donor with multiple sclerosis, enrolled in a pregnancy study. The CDR3 runs from the conserved cysteine through the conserved F or W. Each record gives: V gene, D gene, J gene, clone size, CDR3 protein, CDR3 DNA. The D gene is left open where the match is weak. Size tells how often a clone was seen (once, few, many) or the class of an expanded clone, and some rows leave it out.

>TRBV6-5|.|TRBJ2-5|.
CASSYSRLQETQYF
TGTGCCAGCAGTTACTCACGACTCCAAGAGACCCAGTACTTC
>TRBV5-8|TRBD2|TRBJ2-5|.
CASSAGEAGGETQYF
TGTGCCAGCAGCGCTGGGGAAGCGGGAGGAGAGACCCAGTACTTC
>TRBV7-7|TRBD2|TRBJ2-3|.
CASSLGVGGLTDTQYF
TGTGCCAGCAGCTTAGGAGTGGGAGGGCTCACAGATACGCAGTATTTT
>TRBV5-1|.|TRBJ1-3|.
CASSLGSATDSGNTIYF
TGCGCCAGCAGCTTGGGATCAGCCACGGACTCTGGAAACACCATATATTTT
>TRBV10-1|.|TRBJ1-1|.
CASREDLGAGTEAFF
TGCGCCAGCAGGGAAGACCTTGGGGCCGGGACTGAAGCTTTCTTT
>TRBV6-5|TRBD2|TRBJ2-3|once
CASSYLAGGGTDTQYF
TGTGCCAGCAGTTACTTAGCGGGAGGGGGCACAGATACGCAGTATTTT
>TRBV28|TRBD1|TRBJ2-1|.
CASSDDRVYNEQFF
TGTGCCAGCAGTGACGACAGGGTATACAATGAGCAGTTCTTC
>TRBV4-3|TRBD2|TRBJ2-1|.
CASSQGPSGDYNEQFF
TGCGCCAGCAGCCAAGGGCCTAGCGGAGACTACAATGAGCAGTTCTTC
>TRBV5-6|.|TRBJ2-5|.
CASSGDTYETQYF
TGTGCCAGCAGCGGTGACACGTATGAGACCCAGTACTTC
>TRBV4-3|TRBD2|TRBJ2-1|.
CASSQVIGAATSGRADEQFF
TGCGCCAGCAGCCAAGTTATCGGGGCGGCGACTAGCGGGAGGGCCGATGAGCAGTTCTTC